What follows describes a single T cell receptor beta chain. Every sample yielded at least 7 million isolated PBMCs. RNA extraction gave at least 5 micrograms of total RNA per sample. This record belongs to a study of blood T cells in healthy people across ages. Study as a whole: Researchers report that template switching captured about one barcoded beta molecule per two T cells.

Germline V gene sequence: CDR1 SGDLS, CDR2 YYNGEE. The V end was cut by 3 bases, the J end by 3 bases, with 13 bases between. This CDR3 is built from 14 residues. With a J-beta primer mix and a sample-barcoded 5' primer, a second PCR ran 7 to 11 cycles. Each of the cDNA molecules was tagged by a template-switch adaptor with 12 random nucleotides. TCRdb called the 5' RACE reads again in MiXCR, with one record for every CDR3 protein. The sample lists about 1.4 million distinct CDR3 sequences, roughly 59% occurring once. Material: blood. The receptor's source is a man in his late teens or twenties in good health. This chain connects TRBV9 to TRBJ2-7, with D possibly matching TRBD1 (6 bases). CDR3 nucleotides: TGTGCCAGCAGCGGCAGGGGTTCTGACTACGAGCAGTACTTC. It is translated as CASSGRGSDYEQYF.